What follows are 5 T cell receptor beta chains derived from one specimen sequenced in a study of blood T cells in healthy people across ages (dated by TCRdb to between 2015 and 2016). Library preparation employed 5' RACE. The reads were generated on an Illumina HiSeq 2500. A second PCR of roughly 7 to 11 cycles was performed with a sample-barcoded 5' primer and a J-beta primer mix. TCRdb reworked the public reads: Q25 trimming with fastp, MiXCR clone assembly, productive beta chains retained. Merged by CDR3 protein, the rows form single entries marked with the most common genes and DNA. The sample profile shows 1.5 million to 2 million distinct CDR3 sequences; 25% to 30% of them were found once. The top ten clonotypes cover about 8% of the sample. The sample taken for sequencing was blood. These receptors all come from a woman in her twenties or thirties in good health.

This clonotype was counted only a few times. The rearrangement uses TRBV4-2 and TRBJ2-5; 7 nucleotides align to TRBD1. V was clipped by 2 bases and J by 5 bases; unmatched bases: 14. Germline CDR1 reads LGHNA; CDR2 reads YNFKEQ. CDR3 size: 17 residues. This chain's CDR3 is CASSQLSSGRGSETQYF. The CDR3 coding sequence is TGTGCCAGCAGCCAACTATCTTCCGGCAGGGGGAGTGAGACCCAGTACTTC.

This clonotype was counted between two and nine times. The chain carries TRBV9 and TRBJ2-5; D possibly corresponds to TRBD1 (5 bases). This CDR3 region has 13 residues. The ends were cut back, 0 bases at V and 10 bases at J, with 13 bases in the middle. Germline V gene data show CDR1 as SGDLS and CDR2 as YYNGEE. The CDR3, as DNA: TGTGCCAGCAGCGTAGAACTGCTAGGGGACCAGTACTTC. It translates to CASSVELLGDQYF.

In DNA form, the CDR3 reads TGTGCCAGCAGTTTATTTTACTACGAGCAGTACTTC. This sequence encodes CASSLFYYEQYF. This sequence joins TRBV12-3 or TRBV12-4 and TRBJ2-7; D remains ambiguous. CDR3 length equals 12 residues. V was shortened by 2 bases and J by 3 bases, with 5 bases between the two germline ends.

V usage is TRBV19 and J usage is TRBJ2-1, with 8 bases fitting TRBD1. The CDR3 sequence is 13 residues long. Germline CDR1 is LNHDA and CDR2 is SQIVND (reference sequence). J gave up 10 bases and V 10 bases, and 12 bases lay outside the gene matches. CDR3 loop: CANKRQGAGEQFF. The CDR3 DNA follows: TGTGCCAATAAGAGGCAGGGGGCAGGGGAGCAGTTCTTC.

In regard to this clonotype: The junction departs from germline at one end; a sequencing error may be responsible. This chain uses TRBV7-6 with TRBJ2-1; TRBD1 agrees at 9 bases. The germline CDR1 and CDR2 sequences are SGHVS and FNYEAQ. The CDR3 has 18 residues. CDR3 DNA sequence: TGTGCCAACAGCGAGAGTGGGGTGATCGGACAGGGGTACAATGAGCAGTTCTTC. Translation: CANSESGVIGQGYNEQFF. Complete variable domain (other parts from reference TRBV7-6 and TRBJ2-1): GAGVSQSPRYKVTKRGQDVALRCDPISGHVSLYWYRQALGQGPEFLTYFNYEAQQDKSGLPNDRFSAERPEGSISTLTIQRTEQRDSAMYRCANSESGVIGQGYNEQFFGPGTRLTVL.